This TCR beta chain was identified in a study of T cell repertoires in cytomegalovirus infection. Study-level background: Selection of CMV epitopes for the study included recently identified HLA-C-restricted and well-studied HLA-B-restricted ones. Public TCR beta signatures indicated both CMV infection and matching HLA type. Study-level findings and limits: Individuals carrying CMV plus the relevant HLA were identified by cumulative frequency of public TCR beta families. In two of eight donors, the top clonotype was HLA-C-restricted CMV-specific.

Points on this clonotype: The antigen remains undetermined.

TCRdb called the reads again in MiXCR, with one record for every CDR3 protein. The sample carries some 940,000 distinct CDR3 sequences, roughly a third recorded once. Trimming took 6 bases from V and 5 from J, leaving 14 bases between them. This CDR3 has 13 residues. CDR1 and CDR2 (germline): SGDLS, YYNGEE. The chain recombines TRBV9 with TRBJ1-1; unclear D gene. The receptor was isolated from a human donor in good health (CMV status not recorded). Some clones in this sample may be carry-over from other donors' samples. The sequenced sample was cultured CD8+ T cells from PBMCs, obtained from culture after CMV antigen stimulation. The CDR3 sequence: CASTALWGTEAFF. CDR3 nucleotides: TGTGCCAGCACCGCACTCTGGGGAACTGAAGCTTTCTTT.